This T cell receptor (beta chain) originates from a study of OX40 agonist ivuxolimab in advanced cancers. Overall study context: Of the participants, under 50% had some prior anti-PD-1, anti-PD-L1 or anti-CTLA-4 therapy, which was allowed. Study conclusions and caveats: Average numbers of expanded clones were greater in CD8+ T cells than in CD4+.

This clone appeared a single time. Its target is not known. Germline values: CDR1 SGHTA, CDR2 FQGTGA. The trim removed 1 base at V and 2 bases at J, leaving 4 bases unmatched. The CDR3 is 15 residues long. Sequenced by immunoSEQ multiplex PCR; TCRdb stores in-frame clones only, minus some. This table holds under 95,000 clones, roughly 85% found once. The sequence was obtained from an adult with an advanced solid tumor such as melanoma, head and neck, liver or kidney cancer. The chain joins TRBV7-3 to TRBJ1-2; 7 bases are a match to TRBD1. The source material was CD4+ or CD8+ T cells sorted from blood, sampled in a trial of the OX40 agonist ivuxolimab. CDR3 region: CASSLRPGGNYGYTF. The CDR3 DNA reads TGTGCCAGCAGCTTAAGGCCAGGGGGGAACTATGGCTACACCTTC.